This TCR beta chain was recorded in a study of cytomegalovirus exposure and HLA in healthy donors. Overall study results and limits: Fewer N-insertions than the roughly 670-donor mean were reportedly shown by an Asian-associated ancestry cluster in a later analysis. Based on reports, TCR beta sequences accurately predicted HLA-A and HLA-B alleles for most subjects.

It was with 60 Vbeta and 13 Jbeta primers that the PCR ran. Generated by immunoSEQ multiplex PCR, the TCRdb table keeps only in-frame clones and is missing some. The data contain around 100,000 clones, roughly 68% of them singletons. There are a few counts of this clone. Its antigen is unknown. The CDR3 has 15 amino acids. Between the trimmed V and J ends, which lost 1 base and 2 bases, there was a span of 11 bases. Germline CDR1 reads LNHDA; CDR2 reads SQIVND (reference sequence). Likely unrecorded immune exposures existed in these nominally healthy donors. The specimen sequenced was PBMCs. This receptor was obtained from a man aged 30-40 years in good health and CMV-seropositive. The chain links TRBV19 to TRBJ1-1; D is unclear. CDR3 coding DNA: TGTGCCAGTAGTATAGTGGGGAGTTCCAACACTGAAGCTTTCTTT. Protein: CASSIVGSSNTEAFF.